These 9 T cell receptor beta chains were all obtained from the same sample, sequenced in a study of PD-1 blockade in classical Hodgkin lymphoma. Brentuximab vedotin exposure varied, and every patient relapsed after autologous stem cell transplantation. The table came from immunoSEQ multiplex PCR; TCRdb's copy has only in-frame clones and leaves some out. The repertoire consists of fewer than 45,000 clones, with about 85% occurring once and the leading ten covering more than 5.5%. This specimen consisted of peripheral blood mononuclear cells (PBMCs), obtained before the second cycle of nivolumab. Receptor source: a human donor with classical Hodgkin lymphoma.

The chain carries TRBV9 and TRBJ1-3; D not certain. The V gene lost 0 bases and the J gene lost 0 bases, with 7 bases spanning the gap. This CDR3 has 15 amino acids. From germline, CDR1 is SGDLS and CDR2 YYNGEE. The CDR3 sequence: CASSVVGDSGNTIYF. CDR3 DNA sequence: TGTGCCAGCAGCGTAGTCGGGGACTCTGGAAACACCATATATTTT. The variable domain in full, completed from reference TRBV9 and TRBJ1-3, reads DSGVTQTPKHLITATGQRVTLRCSPRSGDLSVYWYQQSLDQGLQFLIQYYNGEERAKGNILERFSAQQFPDLHSELNLSSLELGDSALYFCASSVVGDSGNTIYFGEGSWLTVV.

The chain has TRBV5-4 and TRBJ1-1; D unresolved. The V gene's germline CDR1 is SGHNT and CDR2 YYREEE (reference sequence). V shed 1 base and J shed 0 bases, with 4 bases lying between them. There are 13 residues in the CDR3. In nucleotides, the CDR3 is TGTGCCAGCAGCTTGTCCGTGAACACTGAAGCTTTCTTT. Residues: CASSLSVNTEAFF.

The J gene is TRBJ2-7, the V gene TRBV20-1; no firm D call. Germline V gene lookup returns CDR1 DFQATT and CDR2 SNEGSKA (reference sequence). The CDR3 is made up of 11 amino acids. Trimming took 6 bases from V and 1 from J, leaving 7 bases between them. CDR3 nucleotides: TGCAGTGCCAGTAGGTCCTACGAGCAGTACTTC. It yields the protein CSASRSYEQYF.

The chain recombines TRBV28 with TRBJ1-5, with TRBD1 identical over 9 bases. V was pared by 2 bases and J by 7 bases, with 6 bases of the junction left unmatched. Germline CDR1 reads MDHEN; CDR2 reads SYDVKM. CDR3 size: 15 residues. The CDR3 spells CASSLGQGFRQPQHF. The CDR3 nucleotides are TGTGCCAGCAGTTTAGGACAGGGGTTTCGGCAGCCCCAGCATTTT.

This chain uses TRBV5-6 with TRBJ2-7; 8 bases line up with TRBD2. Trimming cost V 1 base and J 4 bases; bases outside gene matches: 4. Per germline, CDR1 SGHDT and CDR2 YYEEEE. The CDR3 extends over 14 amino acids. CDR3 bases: TGTGCCAGCAGCTTGACGGCTAGCGGGTACGAGCAGTACTTC. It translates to CASSLTASGYEQYF. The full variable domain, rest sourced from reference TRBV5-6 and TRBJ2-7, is DAGVTQSPTHLIKTRGQQVTLRCSPKSGHDTVSWYQQALGQGPQFIFQYYEEEERQRGNFPDRFSGHQFPNYSSELNVNALLLGDSALYLCASSLTASGYEQYFGPGTRLTVT.

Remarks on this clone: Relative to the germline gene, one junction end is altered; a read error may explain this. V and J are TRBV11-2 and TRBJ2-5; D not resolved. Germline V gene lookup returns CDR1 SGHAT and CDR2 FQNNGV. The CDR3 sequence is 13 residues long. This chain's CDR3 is CASSEYRARTEYF. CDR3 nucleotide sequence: TGTGCCAGCAGCGAATACCGGGCCCGGACCGAGTACTTC.

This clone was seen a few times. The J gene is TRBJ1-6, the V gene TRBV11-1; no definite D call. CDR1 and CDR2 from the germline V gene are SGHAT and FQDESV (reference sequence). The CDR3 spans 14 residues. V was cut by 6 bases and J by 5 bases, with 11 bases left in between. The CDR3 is CASRSTGDNSPLHF. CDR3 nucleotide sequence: TGTGCCAGCAGGAGCACCGGGGATAATTCACCCCTCCACTTT.

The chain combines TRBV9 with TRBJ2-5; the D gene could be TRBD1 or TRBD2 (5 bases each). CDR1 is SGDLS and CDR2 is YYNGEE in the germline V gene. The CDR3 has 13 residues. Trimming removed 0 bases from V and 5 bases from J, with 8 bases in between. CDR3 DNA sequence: TGTGCCAGCAGCGTAGCCGGGGCCGAGACCCAGTACTTC. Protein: CASSVAGAETQYF.

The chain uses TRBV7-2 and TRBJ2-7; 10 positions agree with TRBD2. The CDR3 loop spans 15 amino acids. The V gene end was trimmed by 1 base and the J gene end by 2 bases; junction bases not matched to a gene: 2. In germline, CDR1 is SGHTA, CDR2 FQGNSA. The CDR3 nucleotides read TGTGCCAGCAGCTTAGGGAGCGGGGGGGCCTACGAGCAGTACTTC. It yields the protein CASSLGSGGAYEQYF.